Following are 27 T cell receptor beta chains from one sample sequenced in a study of shared clonotypes between healthy human individuals. The table came from immunoSEQ multiplex PCR; TCRdb's copy has only in-frame clones and leaves some out. In the table there are some 2 million clones, roughly 95% of which are singletons. Sequenced sample: naive CD4+ T cells sorted from blood. Subset described: CD45RA+ positively selected. These receptors were collected from a young man in good health.

The chain carries TRBV11-2 and TRBJ2-5; 8 nucleotides align to TRBD2. The CDR3 is 15 amino acids. Losses at the gene ends were 3 bases for V and 2 bases for J; bases not matched to a gene: 5. The germline CDR1 and CDR2 sequences are SGHAT and FQNNGV. Here the CDR3 reads CASSLALADQETQYF. The DNA for the CDR3 is TGTGCCAGCAGCTTGGCACTAGCGGATCAAGAGACCCAGTACTTC.

The chain employs TRBV5-1 and TRBJ1-4; weak D call: TRBD1 (5 bases). Trimming cost V 1 base and J 8 bases, with 12 bases left between them. Germline V gene sequence: CDR1 SGHRS, CDR2 YFSETQ. This CDR3 has 14 residues. This CDR3 reads CASSLFQGGEKLFF. CDR3 in DNA: TGCGCCAGCAGCTTGTTCCAGGGTGGAGAAAAACTGTTTTTT.

This sequence joins TRBV6-1 and TRBJ2-7; the D gene could be TRBD1 or TRBD2 (6 bases each). Between the trimmed V and J ends, which lost 1 base and 2 bases, there was a span of 15 bases. The V gene's germline CDR1 is MNHNS and CDR2 SASEGT. This CDR3 has 16 amino acids. This CDR3 reads CASSEDGGRWAYEQYF. For the CDR3, the DNA is TGTGCCAGCAGTGAAGATGGGGGGCGATGGGCCTACGAGCAGTACTTC.

In its sample, this clone was seen once. V usage is TRBV27 and J usage is TRBJ2-2; TRBD2 matches 8 bases. V gave up 8 bases and J gave up 9 bases; unmatched junction bases: 5. CDR1 and CDR2 from the germline V gene are MNHEY and SMNVEV (reference sequence). The CDR3 extends over 12 amino acids. The DNA for the CDR3 is TGTGCCAGCCCCGGGAGGGAGAGGGAGCTGTTTTTT. Its protein is CASPGRERELFF.

The genes are TRBV7-8 and TRBJ2-5; D unresolved. V lost 5 bases to trimming and J lost 5 bases, with 15 bases between them. The germline gives CDR1 SGHVS, CDR2 FQNEAQ. This CDR3 contains 14 residues. The CDR3 coding sequence is TGTGCCAGCAGCATAGGACCTCCACGGGAGACCCAGTACTTC. Translated: CASSIGPPRETQYF.

This chain joins TRBV18 and TRBJ2-2, with D perhaps being TRBD1 or TRBD2 (5 bases each). CDR3 length equals 15 residues. The ends were cut back, 4 bases at V and 4 bases at J, with 13 bases in the middle. Germline-derived CDR1 and CDR2 are KGHSH and LQKENI. The CDR3 sequence: CASSQTAVTTGELFF. DNA of the CDR3: TGTGCCAGCTCACAGACAGCGGTCACCACCGGGGAGCTGTTTTTT.

This chain joins TRBV14 and TRBJ2-3; maybe TRBD1 (6 bases). There are 12 residues in the CDR3. The germline V gene encodes CDR1 SGHDN and CDR2 FVKESK. The V end lost 4 bases, the J end lost 8 bases, and 10 bases lay between the germline ends. In DNA form, the CDR3 reads TGTGCCAGCAGCCCCGGGACAATTACGCAGTATTTT. Its translation is CASSPGTITQYF.

CDR3 DNA: TGCGCCAGCAGCCCCCTGACAGGCCTCAATTCACCCCTCCACTTT. It translates to CASSPLTGLNSPLHF. The gene calls are TRBV4-1 and TRBJ1-6; a weak D match, TRBD1 (6 bases). The CDR3 has 15 amino acids. Germline V lookup: CDR1 MGHRA, CDR2 YSYEKL. V dropped 4 bases and J dropped 7 bases, with 14 bases sitting between them.

The V and J genes are TRBV6-5 and TRBJ1-5; D is uncertain. V was pared by 10 bases and J by 0 bases, with 10 bases between. The CDR3 covers 13 residues. In germline, CDR1 is MNHEY, CDR2 SVGAGI. CDR3 DNA sequence: TGTGCCACTGGCGCGGATAGCAATCAGCCCCAGCATTTT. Amino acid sequence: CATGADSNQPQHF.

The count of this clone is one. This chain connects TRBV29-1 to TRBJ2-3; 9 nucleotides line up with TRBD1. With 1 base clipped from V and 3 bases from J, the junction kept 8 bases outside the gene matches. Germline V gives CDR1 SQVTM, CDR2 ANQGSEA. This CDR3 contains 16 residues. CDR3 sequence reads: CSVEGRTGVLTDTQYF. Here the CDR3 DNA reads TGCAGCGTTGAAGGTCGGACAGGGGTTCTTACAGATACGCAGTATTTT.

This chain links TRBV7-8 with TRBJ2-3, with 7 bases fitting TRBD2. The CDR3 covers 14 residues. Germline V CDR1 and CDR2: SGHVS, FQNEAQ. V was pared by 5 bases and J by 4 bases, with 6 bases of the junction left unmatched. CDR3 sequence (DNA): TGTGCCAGCAGCCAGCGGGAACTTTCAGATACGCAGTATTTT. This sequence encodes CASSQRELSDTQYF.

The chain employs TRBV5-1 and TRBJ1-3, with a possible D match to TRBD1 (6 bases). The CDR3 length is 14 residues. Per germline, CDR1 SGHRS and CDR2 YFSETQ. Trimming stripped 5 bases from V and 2 bases from J, with 11 bases between. The CDR3 nucleotides are TGCGCCAGCAGGGGAACAGGGACTGGAAACACCATATATTTT. It is translated as CASRGTGTGNTIYF.

As concerns this clone: Sequence at one end of the junction differs from germline and may be a read error. The same CDR3 can be traced to other DNA sequences in this sample. This sequence joins TRBV7-7 and TRBJ1-1, with D uncertain. CDR3 size: 13 residues. Germline V CDR1 and CDR2: SSHAT, FNYEAQ (reference sequence). This CDR3 reads CASSLAVGTEAFF. CDR3 coding DNA: TGTGCTAGCAGCCTCGCTGTCGGCACTGAAGCTTTCTTT.

This sequence joins TRBV6-5 and TRBJ2-2; D remains ambiguous. The CDR3 spans 14 residues. Germline loops: CDR1 MNHEY, CDR2 SVGAGI. Trimming stripped 3 bases from V and 4 bases from J, with 9 bases between. The DNA for the CDR3 is TGTGCCAGCAGTTATAGAGTAACCACCGGGGAGCTGTTTTTT. Amino acids: CASSYRVTTGELFF.

The CDR3 sequence is CASSQGTGRKTQYF. CDR3 in DNA: TGCGCCAGCAGCCAAGGAACAGGGAGGAAGACCCAGTACTTC. The V and J genes are TRBV4-1 and TRBJ2-5, with D perhaps being TRBD1 or TRBD2 (6 bases each). The CDR3 has 14 residues. Germline assignment: CDR1 MGHRA and CDR2 YSYEKL. Trimming removed 1 base from V and 6 bases from J, with 12 bases in between.

V gene TRBV15 combines with J gene TRBJ1-1; D is undetermined. CDR1 is LNHNV and CDR2 is YYDKDF in the germline V gene (reference sequence). This CDR3 spans 12 amino acids. The germline V and J ends were trimmed by 7 bases and 1 base, with 7 bases remaining between them. CDR3: CATTRSNTEAFF. The CDR3 nucleotides are TGTGCCACCACCAGGTCGAACACTGAAGCTTTCTTT. Full variable domain (outside the CDR3, taken from reference TRBV15 and TRBJ1-1): DAMVIQNPRYQVTQFGKPVTLSCSQTLNHNVMYWYQQKSSQAPKLLFHYYDKDFNNEADTPDNFQSRRPNTSFCFLDIRSPGLGDTAMYLCATTRSNTEAFFGQGTRLTVV.

Points on this clone: Different DNA sequences within this sample yield the same CDR3. The chain is built from TRBV7-9 and TRBJ2-7; 14 bases are shared with TRBD2. J was trimmed by 6 bases and V by 4 bases; bases with no gene match: 2. In germline, CDR1 is SEHNR, CDR2 FQNEAQ (reference sequence). This CDR3 has 14 amino acids. The CDR3 nucleotides read TGTGCCAGCAGCTCCGGACTAGCGGGAGGCGAGCAGTACTTC. It codes for CASSSGLAGGEQYF.

The V call is TRBV6-1, the J call TRBJ2-3; 12 bases align to TRBD2. Germline CDR1 reads MNHNS; CDR2 reads SASEGT. CDR3 size: 14 residues. V trimming: 9 bases; J trimming: 9 bases; junction bases outside the gene matches: 10. The CDR3 DNA sequence: TGTGCCAGTCTTTCTAGCGGGAGGGCCGGGACGCAGTATTTT. It encodes CASLSSGRAGTQYF.

The chain is built from TRBV4-1 and TRBJ2-5; 8 bases map to TRBD1. Germline CDR1 reads MGHRA; CDR2 reads YSYEKL. CDR3 size: 15 residues. With V trimmed by 0 bases and J by 11 bases, 11 bases remained unmatched. CDR3 residues: CASSQERTGRSAQYF. DNA of the CDR3: TGCGCCAGCAGCCAAGAGAGGACAGGGAGATCAGCGCAGTACTTC.

The J gene is TRBJ1-5, the V gene TRBV10-3, with D perhaps matching TRBD1 (6 bases). Looked up from germline, CDR1 is ENHRY and CDR2 is SYGVKD. V was cut by 3 bases and J by 4 bases, with 10 bases left in between. CDR3 length: 14 amino acids. The CDR3 nucleotides read TGTGCCATCAGTGAACAGGGACGGAATCAGCCCCAGCATTTT. Protein: CAISEQGRNQPQHF.

The chain employs TRBV5-6 and TRBJ1-4; D is uncertain. V lost 1 base and J 0 bases, leaving 4 bases between the germline ends. CDR1 and CDR2 from the germline V gene are SGHDT and YYEEEE. This CDR3 has 14 amino acids. The CDR3 sequence is CASSLRTTNEKLFF. The CDR3 nucleotides are TGTGCCAGCAGCTTGCGCACAACTAATGAAAAACTGTTTTTT.

This rearrangement joins TRBV2 to TRBJ2-5; 7 positions agree with TRBD2. Germline V gene data show CDR1 as SNHLY and CDR2 as FYNNEI. This CDR3 region has 13 residues. Trimming took 6 bases from V and 3 from J; bases not matched to a gene: 4. The CDR3 protein is CASRGGTKETQYF. For the CDR3, the DNA is TGTGCCAGCAGGGGGGGGACCAAAGAGACCCAGTACTTC.

The CDR3 is CASSPRYEQYF. The DNA for the CDR3 is TGTGCCAGTAGTCCACGCTACGAGCAGTACTTC. The V and J genes are TRBV19 and TRBJ2-7; no clear D gene. V dropped 5 bases and J dropped 3 bases, with 5 bases sitting between them. This CDR3 comprises 11 residues. Germline CDR1 and CDR2: LNHDA and SQIVND (reference sequence).

The J gene is TRBJ2-7, the V gene TRBV19, with 9 bases lining up with TRBD1. The junction had 3 bases not matched to a gene; V was cut back by 3 bases and J by 3 bases. Germline assignment: CDR1 LNHDA and CDR2 SQIVND (reference sequence). This CDR3 comprises 14 residues. CDR3 bases: TGTGCCAGTAGTATCATGGGACAGGGCTACGAGCAGTACTTC. The encoded protein is CASSIMGQGYEQYF.

V is TRBV5-1 and J is TRBJ2-2; D not certain. CDR3 length: 15 amino acids. V was trimmed by 4 bases and J by 1 base, leaving 11 bases between them. Germline CDR1 reads SGHRS; CDR2 reads YFSETQ. CDR3 DNA sequence: TGCGCCAGCAGCGGGCAGGACCTGAACACCGGGGAGCTGTTTTTT. Translating it yields CASSGQDLNTGELFF. Based on the CDR3 plus reference TRBV5-1 and TRBJ2-2, the full variable domain is KAGVTQTPRYLIKTRGQQVTLSCSPISGHRSVSWYQQTPGQGLQFLFEYFSETQRNKGNFPGRFSGRQFSNSRSEMNVSTLELGDSALYLCASSGQDLNTGELFFGEGSRLTVL.

The gene calls are TRBV11-2 and TRBJ2-5; 7 nucleotides align to TRBD2. The J segment lost 2 bases and the V segment lost 1 base, leaving 7 bases of the junction unmatched. Germline lookup yields CDR1 SGHAT and CDR2 FQNNGV. This CDR3 is built from 16 residues. The DNA for the CDR3 is TGTGCCAGCAGCTTAGCCCTACTAGCGCCGCAAGAGACCCAGTACTTC. Its protein product is CASSLALLAPQETQYF.

V is TRBV9 and J is TRBJ2-1; TRBD2 matches 8 bases. There are 13 residues in the CDR3. The germline CDR1 and CDR2 sequences are SGDLS and YYNGEE. The V gene end was trimmed by 3 bases and the J gene end by 7 bases; junction bases not matched to a gene: 3. The CDR3: CASSGGGPNEQFF. The DNA of the CDR3 is TGTGCCAGCAGCGGCGGGGGGCCGAATGAGCAGTTCTTC.